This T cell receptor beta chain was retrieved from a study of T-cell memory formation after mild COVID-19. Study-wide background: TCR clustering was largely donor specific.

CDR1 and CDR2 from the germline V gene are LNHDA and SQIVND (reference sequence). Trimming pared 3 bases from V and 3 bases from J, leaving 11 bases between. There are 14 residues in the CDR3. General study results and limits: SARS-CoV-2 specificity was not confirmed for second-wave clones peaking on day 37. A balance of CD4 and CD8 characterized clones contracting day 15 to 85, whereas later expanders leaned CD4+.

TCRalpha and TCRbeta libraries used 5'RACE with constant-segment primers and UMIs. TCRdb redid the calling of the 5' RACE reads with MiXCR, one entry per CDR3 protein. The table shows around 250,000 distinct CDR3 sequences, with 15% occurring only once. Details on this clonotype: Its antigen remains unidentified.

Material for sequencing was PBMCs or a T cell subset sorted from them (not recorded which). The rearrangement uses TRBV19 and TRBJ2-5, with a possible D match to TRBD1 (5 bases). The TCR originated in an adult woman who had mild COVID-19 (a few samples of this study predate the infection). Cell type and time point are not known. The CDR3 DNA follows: TGTGCCAGTAGTATTTCTTTAGGGGAAGAGACCCAGTACTTC. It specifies CASSISLGEETQYF. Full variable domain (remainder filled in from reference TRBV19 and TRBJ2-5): DGGITQSPKYLFRKEGQNVTLSCEQNLNHDAMYWYRQDPGQGLRLIYYSQIVNDFQKGDIAEGYSVSREKKESFPLTVTSAQKNPTAFYLCASSISLGEETQYFGPGTRLLVL.